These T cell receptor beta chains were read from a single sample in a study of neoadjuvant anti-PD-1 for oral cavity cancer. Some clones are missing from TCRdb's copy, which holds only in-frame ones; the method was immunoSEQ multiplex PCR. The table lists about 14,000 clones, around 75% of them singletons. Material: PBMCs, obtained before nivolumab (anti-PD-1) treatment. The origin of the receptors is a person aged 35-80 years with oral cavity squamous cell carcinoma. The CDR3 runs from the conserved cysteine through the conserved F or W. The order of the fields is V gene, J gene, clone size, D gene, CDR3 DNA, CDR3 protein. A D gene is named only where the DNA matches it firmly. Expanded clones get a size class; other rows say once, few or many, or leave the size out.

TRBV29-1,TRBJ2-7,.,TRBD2,TGCAGCGTTATGGAACTAGCGGGTTACTACGAGCAGTACTTC,CSVMELAGYYEQYF
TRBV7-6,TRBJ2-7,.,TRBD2,TGTGCCAGCAGCCAAAAGACTAGCAGCTACGAGCAGTACTTC,CASSQKTSSYEQYF
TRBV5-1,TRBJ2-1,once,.,TGCGCCAGCAGCTTGGAGGCCAGTGAGCAGTTCTTC,CASSLEASEQFF
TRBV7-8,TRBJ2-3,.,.,TGTGCCAGCAGCTTAGCCAGGGTGGTAGATACGCAGTATTTT,CASSLARVVDTQYF
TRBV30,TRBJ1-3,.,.,TGTGCCTGGAGCCTTCAGGGTATCTCTGGAAACACCATATATTTT,CAWSLQGISGNTIYF
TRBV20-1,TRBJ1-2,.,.,TGCAGTGCTGGTCGGGGCTACACCTTC,CSAGRGYTF
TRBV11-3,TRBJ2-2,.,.,TGTGCCAGCAGCTTACTGGGGGGCGCGGGCACCGGGGAGCTGTTTTTT,CASSLLGGAGTGELFF
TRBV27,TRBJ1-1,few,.,TGTGCCAGCGGGAGGGGGGCGGAAGCTTTCTTT,CASGRGAEAFF
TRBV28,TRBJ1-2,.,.,TGTGCCAGCAGTCCCGGGCACCACTATGGCTACACCTTC,CASSPGHHYGYTF
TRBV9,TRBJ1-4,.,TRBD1,TGTGCCAGCAGCGTAGGATATTTTGGGCGACAGGGGAATGAAAAACTGTTTTTT,CASSVGYFGRQGNEKLFF
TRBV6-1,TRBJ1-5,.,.,TGTGCCAGCAGTGAAGAGCTACAGTGGGGGCAGCCCCAGCATTTT,CASSEELQWGQPQHF
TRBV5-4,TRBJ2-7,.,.,TGTGCCAGCAGCTTGCCCGGGAAAGCACACGAGCAGTACTTC,CASSLPGKAHEQYF
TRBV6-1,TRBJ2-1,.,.,TGTGCCAGCTGTTCGGGGATCTCCTACAATGAGCAGTTCTTC,CASCSGISYNEQFF
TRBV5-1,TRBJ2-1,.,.,TGCGCCAGCAGCTTGGACCCGATTGATGAGCAGTTCTTC,CASSLDPIDEQFF
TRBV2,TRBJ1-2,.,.,TGTGCCAGCTTGGCTGGCGGTGGCTACACCTTC,CASLAGGGYTF
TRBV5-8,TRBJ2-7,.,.,TGTGCCAGCAGCTTGGGGTACGAGCAGTACTTC,CASSLGYEQYF
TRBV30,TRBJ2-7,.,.,TGTGCCTGGAGGAGGGTCCCTAGCGTCTACGAGCAGTACTTC,CAWRRVPSVYEQYF
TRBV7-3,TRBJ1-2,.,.,TGTGCCAGCAGCTCTCGGACGGGTGGCTACACCTTC,CASSSRTGGYTF
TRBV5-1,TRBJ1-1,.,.,TGCGCCAGCAGCTTGGGGCAGGGGATGGTGAACACTGAAGCTTTCTTT,CASSLGQGMVNTEAFF
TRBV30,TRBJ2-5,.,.,TGTGCCTGGTGCCCGGCTAGTGGAGAGACCCAGTACTTC,CAWCPASGETQYF
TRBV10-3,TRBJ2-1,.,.,TGTGCCATCAGGGACAGCCTCGGAGAGCAGTTCTTC,CAIRDSLGEQFF
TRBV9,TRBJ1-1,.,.,TGTGCCAGCAGCCCGTCTCGCGCCACTGAAGCTTTCTTT,CASSPSRATEAFF
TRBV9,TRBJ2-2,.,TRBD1,TGTGCCAGCAGCCCTTGGGACAGGGGGAGCACCGGGGAGCTGTTTTTT,CASSPWDRGSTGELFF
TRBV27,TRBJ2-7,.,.,TGTGCCAGCAGTTCAACCCGACAGGTCCAAAACGTCTACGAGCAGTACTTC,CASSSTRQVQNVYEQYF
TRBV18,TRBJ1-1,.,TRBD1,TGTGCCAGCTCACCATCAGACGGGACAGTGAGCACTGAAGCTTTCTTT,CASSPSDGTVSTEAFF
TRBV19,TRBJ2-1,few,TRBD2,TGTGCCAGCCGACTAGCGGGATCTAATGAGCAGTTCTTC,CASRLAGSNEQFF
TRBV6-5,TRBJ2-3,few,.,TGTGCCAGCAGTTACTCGATATGGAACACAGATACGCAGTATTTT,CASSYSIWNTDTQYF
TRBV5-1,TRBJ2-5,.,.,TGCGCCAGCAGCTTGTTACGGGAGACCCAGTACTTC,CASSLLRETQYF
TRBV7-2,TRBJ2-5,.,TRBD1,TGTGCCAGCAGCTCACACGGGACAGGGCTAGGGACCCAGTACTTC,CASSSHGTGLGTQYF
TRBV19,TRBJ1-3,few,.,TGTGCCAGTAGTATGTCTAGAGGGGCTGGAAACACCATATATTTT,CASSMSRGAGNTIYF
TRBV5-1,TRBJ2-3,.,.,TGCGCCAGCAGCTTGGCCAATACGGGACTCGCCACAGATACGCAGTATTTT,CASSLANTGLATDTQYF
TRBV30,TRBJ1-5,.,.,TGTGCCTGGAGTTTGGCAGGGGATCAGCCCCAGCATTTT,CAWSLAGDQPQHF
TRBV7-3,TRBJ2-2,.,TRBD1,TGTGCCAGCAGCCGTTATGGGACAGGAAGACCCCCGAACACCGGGGAGCTGTTTTTT,CASSRYGTGRPPNTGELFF
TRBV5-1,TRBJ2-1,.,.,TGCGCCAGCAGCTTACCCCAATCGGGGGGCACCTACAATGAGCAGTTCTTC,CASSLPQSGGTYNEQFF
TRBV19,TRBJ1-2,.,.,TGTGCCAGTAGTATGCGGCGTAACTATGGCTACACCTTC,CASSMRRNYGYTF